Described below is a single T cell receptor beta chain sequence and its context. These data come from a study of blood T cell repertoires in COVID-19. Overall study context: Samples of COVID-19 (acute and convalescent) were obtained from the United States, Italy and Spain. PBMCs, B-cell-depleted T cells, or T cells provided the cDNA or gDNA that made up the material.

This CDR3 spans 20 amino acids. The germline gives CDR1 LGHDT, CDR2 YNNKEL (reference sequence). V was pared by 3 bases and J by 4 bases, with 22 bases of the junction left unmatched. Source study methods: Nucleated cell counts were estimated from reference gene primer amplification. The protocol was immunoSEQ multiplex PCR, while the TCRdb copy is restricted to in-frame clones and leaves out a portion. The D gene and trimming were derived from the DNA, and the V and J assignments and clone size from that table. The sample carries fewer than 350,000 clones, about 89% recorded once. The sample comprised peripheral blood. The receptor's source is a man aged 40-49 years with acute or convalescent COVID-19. The chain carries TRBV3-1 (or the pseudogene TRBV3-2) and TRBJ1-1, with 8 bases that match TRBD1. The chain's CDR3 is CASSHSIPGQETLGGTEAFF. CDR3 bases: TGTGCCAGCAGCCATTCCATCCCGGGACAGGAGACCCTTGGAGGCACTGAAGCTTTCTTT.